The text below deals with one T cell receptor beta chain. After removal of 2 bases from V and 4 bases from J, the junction contained 9 bases not matched to a gene. The V gene's germline CDR1 is LGHNA and CDR2 YSLEER. The CDR3 runs to 16 residues. The data originate from a study of blood T cell repertoires in COVID-19. Generated by immunoSEQ multiplex PCR, the TCRdb table keeps only in-frame clones and is missing some. The sample lists 35,000 to 45,000 clones; approximately 86% were seen once. The source material was peripheral blood. The receptor comes from a human donor in a cohort sampled during active COVID-19. The rearrangement joins TRBV4-3 to TRBJ2-7, with 9 bases that match TRBD1. The CDR3 nucleotides are TGCGCCAGCAGCCAACTCCCCGGGACAGGGAGTTACGAGCAGTACTTC. Translating gives CASSQLPGTGSYEQYF.